The clone carrying this T cell receptor beta chain was picked up many times. The antigen is undetermined. Trimming removed 6 bases at V and 5 bases at J, with 11 bases between. The length of the CDR3 is 12 residues. Germline CDR1 is MNHNS and CDR2 is SASEGT. Amplification targeted TCR beta CDR3 regions from RNA transcripts. First-round RT-PCR targeting the TCR CDR3 was performed with the HTBI primer set. In TCRdb, the multiplex PCR reads were re-called with MiXCR into one record per CDR3 protein. The sample gives around 250,000 distinct CDR3 sequences, roughly 14% of which show up once; about an eighth is in the top ten. These data come from a study of T cells in Graves' hyperthyroidism and ophthalmopathy. Isolation of PBMCs was performed on 8.5 to 10 ml fresh peripheral blood. Study results and limitations: The model's output predicted ophthalmopathy at a median of 6.5 months prior to onset. Expanded thyroid clonotypes (above 0.001) were mostly also found in blood.

This receptor was obtained from a woman between 35 and 50 years old with Graves' hyperthyroidism that later progressed to Graves' ophthalmopathy. The sample consisted of blood. The chain carries TRBV6-1 and TRBJ2-7; no clear D. The CDR3 sequence is CASSLLSNEQYF. The CDR3 DNA is TGTGCCAGCAGCCTACTTTCTAACGAGCAGTACTTC.